The clone carrying this TCR beta chain has just a few counts. Its antigen is unidentified. This sample is part of a study of post-analysis software for immune sequencing data. Study-level findings and limits: F measure clustering grouped samples strongly by preparation batch. Significantly decreased normalized Chao1 diversity was recorded for multiple sclerosis patients relative to controls. Patients carried roughly 5 TRBV segments more frequently than controls did, and TRBV5-6, TRBV5-1 and TRBV20-1 were among them.

The ends lost 5 bases at V and 14 bases at J; junction bases unmatched: 25. This CDR3 contains 18 residues. The V gene's germline CDR1 is SGHTA and CDR2 FQGTGA. Tagging with unique molecular identifiers was a feature of the TCR beta cDNA libraries. MiXCR was run by TCRdb on the PCR reads, yielding one entry per CDR3 protein. Among around 700,000 distinct CDR3 sequences listed, more than 50% were seen once. Source material: blood. The source of this sequence is a girl aged 2-9 years with multiple sclerosis. This chain connects TRBV7-3 to TRBJ2-3, with TRBD2 matching 10 bases. CDR3: CASSPHRAGGAVSPTMYF. CDR3 nucleotide sequence: TGTGCCAGCAGCCCTCACCGAGCGGGAGGGGCGGTCAGCCCGACGATGTATTTT.